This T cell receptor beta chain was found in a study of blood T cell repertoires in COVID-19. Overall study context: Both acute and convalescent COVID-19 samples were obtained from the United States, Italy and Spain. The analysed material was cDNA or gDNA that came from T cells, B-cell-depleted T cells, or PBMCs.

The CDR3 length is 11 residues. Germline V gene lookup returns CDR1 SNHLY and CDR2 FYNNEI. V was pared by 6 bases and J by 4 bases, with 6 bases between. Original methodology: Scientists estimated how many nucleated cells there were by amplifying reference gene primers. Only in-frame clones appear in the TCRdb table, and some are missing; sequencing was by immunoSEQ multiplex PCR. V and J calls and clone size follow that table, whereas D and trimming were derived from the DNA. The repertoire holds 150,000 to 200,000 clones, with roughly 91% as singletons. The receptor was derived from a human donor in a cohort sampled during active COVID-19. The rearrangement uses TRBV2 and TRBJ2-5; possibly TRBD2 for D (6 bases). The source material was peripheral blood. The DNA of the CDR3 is TGTGCCAGCAGGGAGGGAGAGACCCAGTACTTC. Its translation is CASREGETQYF.